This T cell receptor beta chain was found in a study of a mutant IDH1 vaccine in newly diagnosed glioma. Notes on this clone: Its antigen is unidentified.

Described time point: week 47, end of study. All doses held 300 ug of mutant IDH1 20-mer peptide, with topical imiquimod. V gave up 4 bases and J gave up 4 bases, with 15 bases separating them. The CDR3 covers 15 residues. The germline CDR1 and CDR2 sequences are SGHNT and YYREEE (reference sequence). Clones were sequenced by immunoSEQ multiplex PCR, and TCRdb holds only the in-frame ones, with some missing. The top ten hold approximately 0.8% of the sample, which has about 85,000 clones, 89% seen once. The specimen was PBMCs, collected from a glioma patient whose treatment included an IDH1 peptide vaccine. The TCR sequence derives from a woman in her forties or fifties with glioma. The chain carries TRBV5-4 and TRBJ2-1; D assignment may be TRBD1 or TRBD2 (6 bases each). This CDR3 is CASSRTGASYNEQFF. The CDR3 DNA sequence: TGTGCCAGCAGCCGGACGGGGGCATCATACAATGAGCAGTTCTTC.